These 27 T cell receptor beta chains originate from one sample sequenced in a study of identifying expanded T cells in peripheral blood. Clones were read by immunoSEQ multiplex PCR, and TCRdb kept only the in-frame ones, dropping some. The sample has 100,000 or so clones; 88% are singletons. Input material: blood. The origin of the receptors is a person aged 18 to 69 in good health.

The rearrangement joins TRBV6-4 to TRBJ2-5, with D maybe TRBD1 (5 bases). V was clipped by 6 bases and J by 4 bases, with 12 bases between them. Germline V gene lookup returns CDR1 MRHNA and CDR2 SNTAGT. The CDR3 contains 13 residues. The DNA for the CDR3 is TGTGCCAGCAGCATAGGGCAGGGAGAGACCCAGTACTTC. It encodes CASSIGQGETQYF.

The J gene is TRBJ1-1, the V gene TRBV5-5, with TRBD1 as a possible D gene (5 bases). Deletions cut 5 bases from V and 1 base from J, with 9 bases between. Germline CDR1 is SGHKS and CDR2 is YYEKEE (reference sequence). The CDR3 has 13 residues. The CDR3 sequence is CASSRQRNTEAFF. DNA of the CDR3: TGTGCCAGCAGTCGACAGAGGAACACTGAAGCTTTCTTT. Full variable domain (rest looked up from reference TRBV5-5 and TRBJ1-1): DAGVTQSPTHLIKTRGQQVTLRCSPISGHKSVSWYQQVLGQGPQFIFQYYEKEERGRGNFPDRFSARQFPNYSSELNVNALLLGDSALYLCASSRQRNTEAFFGQGTRLTVV.

As regards this clone: Its ends do not fully match the called genes, so a read error is possible. The rearrangement joins TRBV5-1 to TRBJ1-1; no reliable D call. Per germline, CDR1 SGHRS and CDR2 YFSETQ. The CDR3 is 12 residues long. The chain's CDR3 is CASRLDNTEAFF. The CDR3 nucleotides are TGCGCCAGCAGATTGGATAACACTGAAGCTTTCTTT.

The chain combines TRBV5-1 with TRBJ2-3; TRBD2 is a possible D gene (6 bases). The germline CDR1 and CDR2 sequences are SGHRS and YFSETQ. This CDR3 is built from 14 residues. V lost 7 bases and J 0 bases, leaving 12 bases between the germline ends. The DNA of the CDR3 is TGCGCCAGCCTACAAGGGACTAGCACAGATACGCAGTATTTT. Protein product: CASLQGTSTDTQYF.

This sequence joins TRBV10-2 and TRBJ2-7; D is undetermined. Germline V gives CDR1 WSHSY, CDR2 SAAADI. The V gene lost 2 bases and the J gene lost 4 bases, with 21 bases spanning the gap. The CDR3 is 17 residues long. Here the CDR3 DNA reads TGCGCCAGCAGTGAGCCCCTCCCCCAGGTTTTACGATACGAGCAGTACTTC. Its translation is CASSEPLPQVLRYEQYF.

The gene calls are TRBV7-7 and TRBJ1-1; D not resolved. The CDR3 length is 13 residues. Trimming removed 2 bases from V and 1 base from J, with 5 bases in between. CDR1 SSHAT and CDR2 FNYEAQ come from the germline V gene (reference sequence). CDR3 sequence reads: CASSLQSNTEAFF. CDR3 nucleotide sequence: TGTGCCAGCAGCTTACAGTCGAACACTGAAGCTTTCTTT.

The chain employs TRBV30 and TRBJ1-2, with D unresolved. CDR1 is GTSNPN, CDR2 SVGIG, per germline (reference sequence). Trimming pared 4 bases from V and 5 bases from J, leaving 14 bases between. The CDR3 loop spans 13 amino acids. Here the CDR3 DNA reads TGTGCCTGGACCTCAGTCAGCATTTATGGCTACACCTTC. Translating gives CAWTSVSIYGYTF. The entire variable domain, with the rest obtained from reference TRBV30 and TRBJ1-2, is as follows: SQTIHQWPATLVQPVGSPLSLECTVEGTSNPNLYWYRQAAGRGLQLLFYSVGIGQISSEVPQNLSASRPQDRQFILSSKKLLLSDSGFYLCAWTSVSIYGYTFGSGTRLTVV.

The rearrangement joins TRBV29-1 to TRBJ1-5, with TRBD1 as a possible D gene (5 bases). Germline CDR1 is SQVTM and CDR2 is ANQGSEA. This CDR3 region has 13 residues. V lost 8 bases and J 5 bases, leaving 16 bases between the germline ends. The CDR3 region is CSILGGKDQPQHF. CDR3 in DNA: TGCAGCATCCTTGGGGGGAAGGATCAGCCCCAGCATTTT.

The V call is TRBV19, the J call TRBJ1-4, with a possible D match to TRBD1 (5 bases). Between the trimmed V and J ends, which lost 3 bases and 5 bases, there was a span of 7 bases. The CDR3 is 13 residues long. Germline V CDR1 and CDR2: LNHDA, SQIVND (reference sequence). The CDR3 region has the DNA TGTGCCAGTAGTATGGGGGGGAATGAAAAACTGTTTTTT. Translating gives CASSMGGNEKLFF.

The chain has TRBV9 and TRBJ1-1, with unresolved D. V lost 0 bases and J lost 4, with 13 bases in between. The CDR3 loop spans 15 amino acids. Germline V gene sequence: CDR1 SGDLS, CDR2 YYNGEE. The CDR3 sequence is CASSVGGPLGTEAFF. The DNA of the CDR3 is TGTGCCAGCAGCGTAGGGGGTCCACTGGGCACTGAAGCTTTCTTT. Full variable domain (missing parts from reference TRBV9 and TRBJ1-1): DSGVTQTPKHLITATGQRVTLRCSPRSGDLSVYWYQQSLDQGLQFLIQYYNGEERAKGNILERFSAQQFPDLHSELNLSSLELGDSALYFCASSVGGPLGTEAFFGQGTRLTVV.

The chain joins TRBV5-6 to TRBJ2-2; D not certain. The V gene's germline CDR1 is SGHDT and CDR2 YYEEEE. The CDR3 is 14 amino acids. Trimming cost V 1 base and J 1 base, with 5 bases left between them. This CDR3 reads CASSLPGNTGELFF. Here the CDR3 DNA reads TGTGCCAGCAGCTTGCCCGGGAACACCGGGGAGCTGTTTTTT.

The chain combines TRBV6-1 with TRBJ1-1; TRBD1 matches at 7 bases. V shed 2 bases, J shed 9 bases, and the junction held 6 bases outside the gene matches. Germline CDR1 reads MNHNS; CDR2 reads SASEGT. The CDR3 has 13 residues. The DNA of the CDR3 is TGTGCCAGCAGTGAATCAGGGGGTTTCAAAGCTTTCTTT. Residues: CASSESGGFKAFF.

The chain is built from TRBV11-1 and TRBJ2-2, with no clear D. There are 19 residues in the CDR3. Germline CDR1 and CDR2: SGHAT and FQDESV (reference sequence). V shed 4 bases and J shed 4 bases, with 25 bases lying between them. The CDR3 spells CASSSSYLSRPSSTGELFF. CDR3 nucleotide sequence: TGTGCCAGCAGCTCCTCATATCTATCCCGTCCTAGTAGCACCGGGGAGCTGTTTTTT.

The DNA of the CDR3 is TGTGCCAGCAGTCCACCCGGGTTATACAATGAGCAGTTCTTC. It yields the protein CASSPPGLYNEQFF. The gene calls are TRBV27 and TRBJ2-1; D is unclear. V was cut by 5 bases and J by 4 bases, with 12 bases left in between. Germline V gives CDR1 MNHEY, CDR2 SMNVEV (reference sequence). CDR3 length equals 14 residues.

V usage is TRBV11-3 and J usage is TRBJ2-1; 10 bases map to TRBD2. The CDR3 sequence is 19 residues long. Unmatched junction bases numbered 20, after V lost 4 bases and J lost 8 bases. Germline lookup yields CDR1 SGHNT and CDR2 YENEEA. CDR3 coding DNA: TGTGCCAGCAGCTCCGGGAGCGCTAGCGGGGGCCAGAGTCTCGATGAGCAGTTCTTC. Its protein is CASSSGSASGGQSLDEQFF.

The rearrangement links TRBV10-2 to TRBJ2-7, with 13 positions matching TRBD2. V shed 7 bases, J shed 4 bases, and the junction held 4 bases outside the gene matches. CDR3 size: 14 residues. Germline V CDR1 and CDR2: WSHSY, SAAADI. CDR3 region: CASTLLAGGYEQYF. CDR3 nucleotide sequence: TGCGCCAGCACGCTACTAGCGGGGGGGTACGAGCAGTACTTC.

The rearrangement uses TRBV20-1 and TRBJ2-7; no reliable D call. V was shortened by 3 bases and J by 0 bases, with 3 bases between the two germline ends. The CDR3 has 11 residues. Germline-derived CDR1 and CDR2 are DFQATT and SNEGSKA (reference sequence). The CDR3, as DNA: TGCAGTGCTAGTCTCTCCTACGAGCAGTACTTC. Its protein product is CSASLSYEQYF.

V usage is TRBV6-6 and J usage is TRBJ2-1, with TRBD1 identical over 9 bases. The CDR3 sequence is 15 residues long. Germline CDR1 is MNHNY and CDR2 is SVGAGI (reference sequence). The V segment lost 5 bases and the J segment 9 bases; nucleotides outside the gene matches: 11. The CDR3 DNA reads as TGTGCCAGCAGTGACCCGGGACAGGGATATGGTGAGCAGTTCTTC. Its translation is CASSDPGQGYGEQFF.

J is TRBJ1-2 and V is TRBV21-1; TRBD1 is the table's D call and was not checked against the DNA. TRBV21-1 is a documented pseudogene. This CDR3 spans 15 amino acids. The CDR3 here is CASSKGQGNRYGYTF. In DNA form, the CDR3 reads TGTGCCAGCAGCAAAGGACAGGGAAATCGCTATGGCTACACCTTC.

The chain couples TRBV18 to TRBJ1-6, with no clear D. The V and J ends lost 1 base and 8 bases respectively, with 6 bases between them. Germline V gene data show CDR1 as KGHSH and CDR2 as LQKENI. The CDR3 runs to 13 residues. CDR3 sequence (DNA): TGTGCCAGCTCACCACAGGGTGATTCACCCCTCCACTTT. Translated, it gives CASSPQGDSPLHF.

The chain joins TRBV15 to TRBJ2-5; possibly TRBD1 for D (6 bases). The V and J ends lost 0 bases and 5 bases respectively, with 13 bases between them. The V gene's germline CDR1 is LNHNV and CDR2 YYDKDF (reference sequence). The CDR3 sequence is 15 residues long. CDR3 region: CATSREYRVWETQYF. The CDR3, as DNA: TGTGCCACCAGCAGAGAGTACAGGGTTTGGGAGACCCAGTACTTC.

DNA for the CDR3: TGTGCCAGCAGCCACCGGGCGGTGGTTACAACTAACTATGGCTACACCTTC. Its protein is CASSHRAVVTTNYGYTF. The chain recombines TRBV9 with TRBJ1-2; D unclear. The CDR3 runs to 17 residues. Germline CDR1 is SGDLS and CDR2 is YYNGEE. V gave up 4 bases and J gave up 0 bases, with 19 bases separating them.

The rearrangement joins TRBV6-5 to TRBJ1-1, with D unresolved. V was clipped by 6 bases and J by 5 bases, with 7 bases between them. CDR1 and CDR2 (germline): MNHEY, SVGAGI. The CDR3 sequence is 11 residues long. The DNA of the CDR3 is TGTGCCAGCAGCCGATGGACTGAAGCTTTCTTT. Protein: CASSRWTEAFF.

The CDR3 here is CATRGDEDTQYF. In nucleotides, the CDR3 is TGTGCCACACGGGGGGATGAAGATACGCAGTATTTT. The genes are TRBV2 and TRBJ2-3, with 7 bases lining up with TRBD2. With V trimmed by 10 bases and J by 5 bases, 6 bases remained unmatched. CDR1 SNHLY and CDR2 FYNNEI come from the germline V gene. The CDR3 is 12 residues long. Filled out from reference TRBV2 and TRBJ2-3, the complete variable domain reads EPEVTQTPSHQVTQMGQEVILRCVPISNHLYFYWYRQILGQKVEFLVSFYNNEISEKSEIFDDQFSVERPDGSNFTLKIRSTKLEDSAMYFCATRGDEDTQYFGPGTRLTVL.

The CDR3 region has the DNA TGTGCCAGCAGCCACCACGGACTAGCGGGGGTGGAACCCAACGAGCAGTACTTC. Translating gives CASSHHGLAGVEPNEQYF. This chain links TRBV4-2 with TRBJ2-7; TRBD2 aligns across 13 bases. Germline loops: CDR1 LGHNA, CDR2 YNFKEQ. CDR3 size: 18 residues. V dropped 3 bases and J dropped 5; count of bases not matched to a gene: 13.

The CDR3 is CAISVSESSYEQYF. CDR3 DNA sequence: TGTGCCATCAGTGTTTCAGAGTCCTCCTACGAGCAGTACTTC. The chain couples TRBV10-3 to TRBJ2-7; D gene uncertain. CDR1 is ENHRY, CDR2 SYGVKD, per germline. The CDR3 runs 14 residues. V was trimmed by 4 bases and J by 0 bases, leaving 10 bases between them.

The rearrangement uses TRBV29-1 and TRBJ2-3, with a tentative D call TRBD1 (6 bases). Trimming stripped 7 bases from V and 14 bases from J, with 28 bases between. CDR1 and CDR2 (germline): SQVTM, ANQGSEA. This CDR3 contains 14 residues. The CDR3 region has the DNA TGCAGCGCAAAAACCCGTCCGGGACCAGGGGCGGGGTATTTT. Translating it yields CSAKTRPGPGAGYF.